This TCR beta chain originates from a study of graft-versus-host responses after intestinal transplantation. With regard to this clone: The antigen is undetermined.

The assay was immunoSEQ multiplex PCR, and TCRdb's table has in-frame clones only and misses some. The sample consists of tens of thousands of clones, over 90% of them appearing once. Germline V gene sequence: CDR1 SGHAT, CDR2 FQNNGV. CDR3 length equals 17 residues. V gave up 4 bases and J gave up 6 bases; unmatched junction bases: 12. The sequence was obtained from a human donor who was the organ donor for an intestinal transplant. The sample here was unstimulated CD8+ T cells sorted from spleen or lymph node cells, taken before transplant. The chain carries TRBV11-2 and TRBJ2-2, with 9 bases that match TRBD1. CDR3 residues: CASSSHLQGARPGELFF. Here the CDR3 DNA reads TGTGCCAGCAGCTCACATCTACAGGGGGCGCGACCCGGGGAGCTGTTTTTT. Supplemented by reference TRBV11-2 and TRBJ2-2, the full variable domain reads EAGVAQSPRYKIIEKRQSVAFWCNPISGHATLYWYQQILGQGPKLLIQFQNNGVVDDSQLPKDRFSAERLKGVDSTLKIQPAKLEDSAVYLCASSSHLQGARPGELFFGEGSRLTVL.